This TCR beta chain stems from a study of beta chain features in type 1 diabetes. Since all of the isolated RNA was reverse transcribed, expressed TCRB transcripts were what got sequenced. Measured with immunoSEQ multiplex PCR; TCRdb has only the in-frame clones, and not every one. The sample has 350,000 to 450,000 clones, roughly 16% seen once. The CDR3 sequence is 16 residues long. Trimming took 1 base from V and 0 from J; bases not matched to a gene: 2. CDR1 is KGHSH, CDR2 LQKENI, per germline. The chain links TRBV18 to TRBJ2-1, with 8 bases fitting TRBD2. Sequencing used naive CD4+ T cells from blood. This receptor was obtained from a woman younger than 30 in good health. The CDR3 protein is CASSPQSGSSYNEQFF. DNA of the CDR3: TGTGCCAGCTCACCACAGAGCGGGAGCTCCTACAATGAGCAGTTCTTC.